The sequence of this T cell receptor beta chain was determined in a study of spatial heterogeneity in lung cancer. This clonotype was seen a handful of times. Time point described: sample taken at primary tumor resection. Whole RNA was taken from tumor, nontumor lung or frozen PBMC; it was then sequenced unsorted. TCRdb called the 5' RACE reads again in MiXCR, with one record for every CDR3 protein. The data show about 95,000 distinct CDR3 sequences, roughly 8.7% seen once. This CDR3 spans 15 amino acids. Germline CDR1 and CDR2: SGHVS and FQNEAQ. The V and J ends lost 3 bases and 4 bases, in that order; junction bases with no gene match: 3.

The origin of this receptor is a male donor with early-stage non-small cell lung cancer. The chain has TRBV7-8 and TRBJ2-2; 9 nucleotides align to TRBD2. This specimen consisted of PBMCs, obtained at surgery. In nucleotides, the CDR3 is TGTGCCAGCAGCTTTAGCGGGAGTAGCACCGGGGAGCTGTTTTTT. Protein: CASSFSGSSTGELFF.